The rows below give T cell receptor beta chains drawn from one sample of a study of T cell responses to AZD1222 COVID-19 vaccine. The assay was immunoSEQ multiplex PCR, and TCRdb's table has in-frame clones only and misses some. This table holds over 130,000 clones, roughly 91% found once. The sequences come from peripheral blood, collected on day 0 of AZD1222 vaccination. The receptors shown here come from an adult in good health. Both conserved end residues are part of each CDR3.

v_call cdr3_aa
TRBV7-9 CASSLGLAGREEQYF
TRBV4-1 CASSQDPYTDTQYF
TRBV30 CAWSGQYEQFF
TRBV5-5 CASGPRLATDTQYF
TRBV5-1 CASSLGQNSNQPQHF
TRBV5-1 CASKARGSQETQYF
TRBV28 CASRIGQYNQPQHF
TRBV5-1 CASSLDRGGQETQYF
TRBV10-3 CAISGKSDRGKGDTQYF
TRBV7-2 CASTESRGPQETQYF
TRBV7-9 CARSPSGTDTQYF
TRBV5-1 CASSLNPGGENGYTF
TRBV15 CATRDRSRGNEKLFF
TRBV5-4 CASSFSPGEKLFF
TRBV3-1/TRBV3-2 CASSQVHNANYGYTF
TRBV27 CARPGQGMGNTEAFF
TRBV14 CASSQAQRSEQYF
TRBV7-2 CASSLDASRAFF
TRBV30 CAWSPGALGEQYF
TRBV5-1 CASSVGQGTFYEQYF
TRBV19 CASRQGRGYTF
TRBV29-1 CSVEDRPDEQFF
TRBV3-1/TRBV3-2 CASSQSSNEKLFF
TRBV7-6 CASSSGPQETQYF
TRBV19 CASSPLGGAMPQHF
TRBV20-1 CSASGGTEAFF
TRBV15 CATSRDRDRPEAFF
TRBV3-1/TRBV3-2 CASSRSGSLGDTQYF
TRBV28 CASSLGGPPYEQYF
TRBV15 CATSRGRGVETQYF
TRBV2 CASSRVAGGITYNEQFF
TRBV5-4 CASTLQGMNTEAFF
TRBV28 CASRPGGASYGYTF
TRBV7-6 CASSLGLAGGYEQYF
TRBV19 CASSTDSWQNTEAFF
TRBV7-8 CASTYLSGAPVSGANVLTF
TRBV3-1/TRBV3-2 CASSQGVYGYTF
TRBV10-3 CAISARDRETEAFF
TRBV5-4 CASSLWASARNTEAFF
TRBV3-1/TRBV3-2 CASTLLGTYEQYF
TRBV5-1 CASSPNGAVAYNEQFF
TRBV10-3 CAIKGTTQSSYEQYF
TRBV5-5 CASSRQGNTEAFF
TRBV6-1 CASSDGASFQTQYF
TRBV4-1 CASSQGTGEQYF
TRBV29-1 CSVSNSGGAIEQYF
TRBV12-3/TRBV12-4 CASSFHQPQHF
TRBV6-2/TRBV6-3 CASSRDRANYGYTF
TRBV11-2 CASSLDAPPGGADSSYEQYF
TRBV5-1 CASSFPIQGTSGSLDTGELFF